A selection of T cell receptor beta chains follows, all from one sample in a study of PD-1 blockade in classical Hodgkin lymphoma. Profiled with immunoSEQ multiplex PCR; TCRdb holds only in-frame clones, not every one. The table shows about 24,000 clones, with 65% to 85% occurring only once. The specimen was CD4+ T cells from blood, collected at baseline. The receptors come from a human donor with classical Hodgkin lymphoma. CDR3s include the opening cysteine and the closing phenylalanine or tryptophan. The D gene is left open where the match is weak. Some rows mark clone size as missing; the rest say once, few, many or name a class of expanded clone.

J	D	V	length	size	CDR3	DNA
TRBJ1-1	-	TRBV6-5	13	-	CASGTGYTTEAFF	TGTGCCAGCGGAACCGGTTATACCACTGAAGCTTTCTTT
TRBJ2-3	-	TRBV5-1	13	-	CASRDASTDTQYF	TGCGCCAGCAGGGACGCTAGCACAGATACGCAGTATTTT
TRBJ1-6	-	TRBV30	14	-	CAWRFTGNYSPLHF	TGTGCCTGGAGATTCACAGGGAATTATTCACCCCTCCACTTT
TRBJ1-2	-	TRBV28	16	-	CASRILGGGSIRGYTF	TGTGCCAGCAGAATACTCGGGGGAGGGAGTATAAGAGGCTACACCTTC
TRBJ2-1	TRBD2	TRBV5-1	16	-	CASSPEAGGNGISQFF	TGCGCCAGCAGCCCCGAGGCGGGGGGGAATGGTATTTCGCAGTTCTTC
TRBJ1-4	-	TRBV9	16	-	CASSVGAVGLTEKLFF	TGTGCCAGCAGCGTAGGGGCAGTCGGCCTAACAGAAAAACTGTTTTTT
TRBJ1-2	-	TRBV7-2	13	-	CASSFDRAYGYTF	TGTGCCAGCAGCTTCGACAGAGCCTATGGCTACACCTTC
TRBJ2-7	-	TRBV5-6	18	once	CASSDELTPGPLGYEQYF	TGTGCCAGCAGCGACGAGTTAACACCGGGACCTCTTGGCTACGAGCAGTACTTC
TRBJ1-1	-	TRBV28	14	once	CASSLGIAYTEAFF	TGTGCCAGCAGTTTAGGGATTGCGTACACTGAAGCTTTCTTT
TRBJ1-3	-	TRBV6-5	14	-	CASRLGTSGNTIYF	TGTGCCAGCAGACTCGGGACGTCTGGAAACACCATATATTTT
TRBJ2-1	-	TRBV15	15	-	CATSRDVSSYNEQFF	TGTGCCACCAGCAGGGACGTCAGCTCCTACAATGAGCAGTTCTTC
TRBJ1-1	TRBD1	TRBV6-5	12	-	CASSHGQVERLF	TGTGCCAGCAGTCACGGACAGGTCGAACGTCTTTTT
TRBJ1-2	TRBD1	TRBV19	14	-	CASSGTGEFYGYTF	TGTGCCAGTAGTGGGACAGGGGAGTTCTATGGCTACACCTTC
TRBJ2-2	-	TRBV13	17	-	CASSLSMFKRVTGELFF	TGTGCCAGCAGCTTATCAATGTTTAAAAGGGTCACCGGGGAGCTGTTTTTT
TRBJ2-5	-	TRBV7-6	15	-	CASSLGTVRQETQYF	TGTGCCAGCAGCTTAGGGACAGTTAGGCAAGAGACCCAGTACTTC
TRBJ1-5	-	TRBV29-1	13	-	CSVSFDYNQPQHF	TGCAGCGTTTCCTTTGACTACAATCAGCCCCAGCATTTT
TRBJ2-1	-	TRBV27	13	-	CASSFFGVNEQFF	TGTGCCAGCAGTTTTTTCGGAGTTAATGAGCAGTTCTTC
TRBJ1-5	-	TRBV10-3	13	-	CAISVTGGQPQHF	TGTGCCATCAGTGTAACAGGTGGCCAGCCCCAGCATTTT
TRBJ1-1	TRBD1	TRBV18	14	-	CASSASAGDSEAFF	TGTGCCAGCTCCGCATCCGCCGGGGACAGTGAAGCTTTCTTT
TRBJ2-3	-	TRBV28	12	-	CASTDPTDTQYF	TGTGCCAGCACGGACCCCACAGATACGCAGTATTTT
TRBJ1-2	-	TRBV7-2	12	-	CASSLGLDGYTF	TGTGCCAGCAGCTTAGGACTGGATGGCTACACCTTC
TRBJ1-5	TRBD1	TRBV19	12	-	CASSQGDQPQHF	TGTGCCAGTAGTCAGGGGGATCAGCCCCAGCATTTT
TRBJ1-3	-	TRBV19	17	once	CASSMRTGVDSGNTIYF	TGTGCCAGTAGTATGAGAACAGGAGTAGACAGTGGAAACACCATATATTTT
TRBJ1-1	TRBD1	TRBV6-6	15	-	CATRAQGNSNTEAFF	TGTGCCACCCGGGCACAGGGGAATTCGAACACTGAAGCTTTCTTT